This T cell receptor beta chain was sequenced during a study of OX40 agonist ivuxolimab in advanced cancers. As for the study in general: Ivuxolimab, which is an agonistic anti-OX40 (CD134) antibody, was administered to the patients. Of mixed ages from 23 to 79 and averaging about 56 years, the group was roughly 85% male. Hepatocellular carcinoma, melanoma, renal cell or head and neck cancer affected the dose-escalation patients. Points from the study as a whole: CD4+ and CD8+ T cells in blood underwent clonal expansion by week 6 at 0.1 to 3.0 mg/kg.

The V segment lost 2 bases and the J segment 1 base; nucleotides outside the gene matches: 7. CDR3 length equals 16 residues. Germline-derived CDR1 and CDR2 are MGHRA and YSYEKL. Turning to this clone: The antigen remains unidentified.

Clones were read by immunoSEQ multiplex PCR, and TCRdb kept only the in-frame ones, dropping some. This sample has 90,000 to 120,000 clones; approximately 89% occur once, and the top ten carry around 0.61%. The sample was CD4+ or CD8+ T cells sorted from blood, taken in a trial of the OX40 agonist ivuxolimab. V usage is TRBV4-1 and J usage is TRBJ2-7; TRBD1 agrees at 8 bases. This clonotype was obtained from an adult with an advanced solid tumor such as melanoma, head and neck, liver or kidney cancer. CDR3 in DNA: TGCGCCAGCAGCCAAACGCCGGGACAGGTGTCCTACGAGCAGTACTTC. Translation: CASSQTPGQVSYEQYF.